This T cell receptor (beta chain) was retrieved from a study of response to subunit inactivated influenza vaccine (dated by TCRdb to between 2018 and 2020). Background for the entire study: To follow how T cells responded to a trivalent subunit inactivated influenza vaccine, the researchers relied on deep quantitative profiling of the T cell receptor repertoire.

This clonotype was detected many times. No antigen is known for it. No base quality information exists; no much larger clone differs at one position. Libraries were made using RT-PCR. Sequencing relied on an Illumina HiSeq 2500. Using fastp trimming at Q25 and MiXCR clonotype assembly, TCRdb reanalyzed the public sequencing data and kept in-frame beta chains. CDR3 protein sequences are deduplicated, and each keeps its most common genes and DNA. The sample data list 700,000 to 900,000 distinct CDR3 sequences, and 21% of these were observed just once. About 9.4% of the sample goes to the ten largest clones. From a lookup of the germline V gene (reference sequence), CDR1 and CDR2 are SGHKS and YYEKEE. Inclusive of the bounding cysteine and phenylalanine, the CDR3 is 15 residues long. The CDR3 DNA has 45 bases and is translated from base 1. The trim is 3 bases for V and 3 bases for J, with a gap of 16 bases between the germline ends.

Overall study results and their limits: It was suggested by the authors that each seasonal influenza vaccination may recruit only a limited number of new T cells.

Here the chain combines TRBV5-5 and TRBJ2-7, with a weak D call of TRBD1 (5 bases match). Sample: PBMCs from blood, taken 4 to 6 days after vaccination. This TCR came from a man between 50 and 59 years old who received an inactivated influenza vaccine. Donor details come from another sample of the same person, matched by shared clones. The bases are TGTGCCAGCAGCTATGAGGCTCAGGGCCTCTACGAGCAGTACTTC. Its amino acids are CASSYEAQGLYEQYF.